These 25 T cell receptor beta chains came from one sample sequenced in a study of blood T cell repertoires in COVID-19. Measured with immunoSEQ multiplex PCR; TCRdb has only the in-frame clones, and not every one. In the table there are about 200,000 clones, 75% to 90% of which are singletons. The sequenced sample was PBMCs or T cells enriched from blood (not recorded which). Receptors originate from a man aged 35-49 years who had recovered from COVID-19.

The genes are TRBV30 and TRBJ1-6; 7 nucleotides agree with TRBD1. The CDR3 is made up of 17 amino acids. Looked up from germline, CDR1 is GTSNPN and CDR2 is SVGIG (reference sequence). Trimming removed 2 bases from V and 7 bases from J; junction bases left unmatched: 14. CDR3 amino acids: CAWSSGTGATFNSPLHF. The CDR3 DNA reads TGTGCCTGGAGTTCGGGAACAGGGGCTACTTTCAATTCACCCCTCCACTTT. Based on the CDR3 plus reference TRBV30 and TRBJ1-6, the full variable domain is SQTIHQWPATLVQPVGSPLSLECTVEGTSNPNLYWYRQAAGRGLQLLFYSVGIGQISSEVPQNLSASRPQDRQFILSSKKLLLSDSGFYLCAWSSGTGATFNSPLHFGNGTRLTVT.

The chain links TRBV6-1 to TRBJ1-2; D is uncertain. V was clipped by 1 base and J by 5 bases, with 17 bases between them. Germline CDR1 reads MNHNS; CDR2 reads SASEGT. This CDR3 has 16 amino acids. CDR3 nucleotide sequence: TGTGCCAGCAGTGAAGACCTTCTCTCGGGGATTTATGGCTACACCTTC. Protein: CASSEDLLSGIYGYTF.

The CDR3 DNA reads as TGTGCCAGCAGCCCTCGACAGAGCTCTGGAAACACCATATATTTT. Its protein product is CASSPRQSSGNTIYF. This rearrangement joins TRBV5-6 to TRBJ1-3, with D possibly TRBD1 on 5 matching bases. Per germline, CDR1 SGHDT and CDR2 YYEEEE. Trimming shortened V by 4 bases and J by 0 bases, and 11 bases separated the two germline ends. CDR3 length: 15 residues. Looking up the rest from reference TRBV5-6 and TRBJ1-3 gives the full variable domain: DAGVTQSPTHLIKTRGQQVTLRCSPKSGHDTVSWYQQALGQGPQFIFQYYEEEERQRGNFPDRFSGHQFPNYSSELNVNALLLGDSALYLCASSPRQSSGNTIYFGEGSWLTVV.

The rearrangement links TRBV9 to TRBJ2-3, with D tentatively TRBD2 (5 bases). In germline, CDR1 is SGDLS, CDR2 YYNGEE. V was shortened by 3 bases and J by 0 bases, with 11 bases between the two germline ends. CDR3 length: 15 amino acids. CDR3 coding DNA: TGTGCCAGCAGCGCTGCGGGCGGTAGCACAGATACGCAGTATTTT. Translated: CASSAAGGSTDTQYF.

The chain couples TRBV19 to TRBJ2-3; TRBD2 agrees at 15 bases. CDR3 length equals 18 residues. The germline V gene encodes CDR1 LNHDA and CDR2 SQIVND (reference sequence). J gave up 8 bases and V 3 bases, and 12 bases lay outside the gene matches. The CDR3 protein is CASSIGLAGGPGRRTQYF. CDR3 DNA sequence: TGTGCCAGTAGTATCGGACTAGCGGGAGGGCCGGGGCGCCGTACGCAGTATTTT.

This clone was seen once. CDR3 nucleotide sequence: TGTGCCAGCAGATTACTAGCGGGAGGTATCTACGAGCAGTACTTC. It codes for CASRLLAGGIYEQYF. This chain uses TRBV6-5 with TRBJ2-7; 12 positions match TRBD2. V dropped 6 bases and J dropped 3; count of bases not matched to a gene: 6. The CDR3 covers 15 residues. Germline V gene lookup returns CDR1 MNHEY and CDR2 SVGAGI.

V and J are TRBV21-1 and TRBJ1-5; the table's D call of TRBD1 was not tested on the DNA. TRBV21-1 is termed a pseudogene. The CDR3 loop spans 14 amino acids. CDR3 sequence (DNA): TGTGCCAGCACTTACAGGGGGCACAATCAGCCCCAGCATTTT. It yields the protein CASTYRGHNQPQHF.

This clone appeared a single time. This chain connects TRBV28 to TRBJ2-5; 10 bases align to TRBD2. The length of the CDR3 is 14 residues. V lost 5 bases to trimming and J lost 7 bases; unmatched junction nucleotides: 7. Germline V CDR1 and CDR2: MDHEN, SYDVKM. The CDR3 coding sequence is TGTGCCAGCAGTCTAATAAGCGGGAGGGGGACCCAGTACTTC. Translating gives CASSLISGRGTQYF.

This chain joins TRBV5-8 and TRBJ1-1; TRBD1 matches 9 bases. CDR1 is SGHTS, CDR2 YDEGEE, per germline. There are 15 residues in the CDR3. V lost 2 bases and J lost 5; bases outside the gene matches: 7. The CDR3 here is CASSFGTGLGTEAFF. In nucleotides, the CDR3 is TGTGCCAGCAGCTTCGGGACAGGGCTGGGTACTGAAGCTTTCTTT.

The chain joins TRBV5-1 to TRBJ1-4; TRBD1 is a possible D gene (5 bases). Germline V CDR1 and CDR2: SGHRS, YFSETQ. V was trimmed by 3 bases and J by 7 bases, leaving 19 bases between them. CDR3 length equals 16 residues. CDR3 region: CASSYGSRAGSEKLFF. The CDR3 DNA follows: TGCGCCAGCAGCTACGGAAGTCGGGCAGGGTCTGAAAAACTGTTTTTT. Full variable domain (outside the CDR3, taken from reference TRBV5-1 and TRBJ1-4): KAGVTQTPRYLIKTRGQQVTLSCSPISGHRSVSWYQQTPGQGLQFLFEYFSETQRNKGNFPGRFSGRQFSNSRSEMNVSTLELGDSALYLCASSYGSRAGSEKLFFGSGTQLSVL.

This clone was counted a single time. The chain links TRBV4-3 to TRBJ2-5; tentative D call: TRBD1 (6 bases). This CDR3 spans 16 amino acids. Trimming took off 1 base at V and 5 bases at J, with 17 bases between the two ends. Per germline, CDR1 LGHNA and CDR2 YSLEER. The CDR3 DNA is TGCGCCAGCAGCCAAGTGTCGGGCAGGGGTGGCGAGACCCAGTACTTC. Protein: CASSQVSGRGGETQYF.

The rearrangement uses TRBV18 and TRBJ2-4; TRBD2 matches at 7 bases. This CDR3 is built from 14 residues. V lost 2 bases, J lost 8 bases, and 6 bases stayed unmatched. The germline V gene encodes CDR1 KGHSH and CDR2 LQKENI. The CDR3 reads CASSPSGGWDIQYF. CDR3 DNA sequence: TGTGCCAGCTCACCATCGGGGGGTTGGGACATTCAGTACTTC.

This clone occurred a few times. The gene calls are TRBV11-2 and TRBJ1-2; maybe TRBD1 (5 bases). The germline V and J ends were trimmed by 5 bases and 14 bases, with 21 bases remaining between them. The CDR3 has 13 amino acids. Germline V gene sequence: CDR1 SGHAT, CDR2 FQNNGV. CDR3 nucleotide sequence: TGTGCCAGCAGCCCGACAGCCGCCGACTGGGGAACCTTC. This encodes CASSPTAADWGTF.

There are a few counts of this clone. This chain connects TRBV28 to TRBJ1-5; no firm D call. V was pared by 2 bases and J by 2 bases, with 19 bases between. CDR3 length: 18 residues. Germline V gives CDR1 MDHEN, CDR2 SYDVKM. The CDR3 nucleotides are TGTGCCAGCAGTTTACTCAGGCGGGAAGGCTATCGCAATCAGCCCCAGCATTTT. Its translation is CASSLLRREGYRNQPQHF.

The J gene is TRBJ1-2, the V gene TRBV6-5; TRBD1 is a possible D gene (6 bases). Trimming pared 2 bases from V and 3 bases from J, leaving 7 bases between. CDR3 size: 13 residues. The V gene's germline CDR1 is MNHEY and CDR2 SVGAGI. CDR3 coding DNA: TGTGCCAGCAGTTACAACAGGGACTATGGCTACACCTTC. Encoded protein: CASSYNRDYGYTF.

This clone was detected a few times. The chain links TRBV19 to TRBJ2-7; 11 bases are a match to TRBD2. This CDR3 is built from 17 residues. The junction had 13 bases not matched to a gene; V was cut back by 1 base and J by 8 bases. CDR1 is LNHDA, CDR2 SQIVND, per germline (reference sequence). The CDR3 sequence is CASSIGLAGRYYAKQYF. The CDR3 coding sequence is TGTGCCAGTAGTATAGGACTAGCGGGAAGGTACTACGCGAAGCAGTACTTC.

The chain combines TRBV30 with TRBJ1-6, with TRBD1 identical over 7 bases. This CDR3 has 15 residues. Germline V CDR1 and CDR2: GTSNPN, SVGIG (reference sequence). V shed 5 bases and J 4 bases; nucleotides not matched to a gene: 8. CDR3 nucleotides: TGTGCCTGGCAGGGGGACGGAACTTATAATTCACCCCTCCACTTT. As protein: CAWQGDGTYNSPLHF. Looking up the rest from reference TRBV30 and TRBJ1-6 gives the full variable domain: SQTIHQWPATLVQPVGSPLSLECTVEGTSNPNLYWYRQAAGRGLQLLFYSVGIGQISSEVPQNLSASRPQDRQFILSSKKLLLSDSGFYLCAWQGDGTYNSPLHFGNGTRLTVT.

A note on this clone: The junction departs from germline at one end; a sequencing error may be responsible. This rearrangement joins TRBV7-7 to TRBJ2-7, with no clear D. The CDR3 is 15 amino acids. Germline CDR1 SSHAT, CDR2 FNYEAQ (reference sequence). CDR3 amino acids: CASSLSSAQPPPQYF. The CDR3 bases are TGTGCTAGCAGCTTATCCAGCGCCCAACCGCCGCCGCAGTACTTC.

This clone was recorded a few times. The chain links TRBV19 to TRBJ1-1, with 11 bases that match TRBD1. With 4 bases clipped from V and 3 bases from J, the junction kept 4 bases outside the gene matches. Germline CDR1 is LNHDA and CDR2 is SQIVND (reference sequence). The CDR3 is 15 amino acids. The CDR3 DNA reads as TGTGCCAGTAGTAAGGACAGGGGGCAGTACACTGAAGCTTTCTTT. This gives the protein CASSKDRGQYTEAFF.

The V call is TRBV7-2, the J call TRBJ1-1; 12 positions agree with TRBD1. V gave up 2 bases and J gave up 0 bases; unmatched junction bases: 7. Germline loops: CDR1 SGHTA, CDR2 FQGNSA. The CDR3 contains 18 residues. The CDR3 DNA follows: TGTGCCAGCAGCTTACGAGGGACAGGGGGCCCCCTGAACACTGAAGCTTTCTTT. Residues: CASSLRGTGGPLNTEAFF.

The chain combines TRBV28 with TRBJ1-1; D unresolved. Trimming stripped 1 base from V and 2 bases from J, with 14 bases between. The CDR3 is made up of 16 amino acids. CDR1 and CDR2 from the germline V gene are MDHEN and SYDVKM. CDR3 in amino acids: CASSLLGTSGNTEAFF. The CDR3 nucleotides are TGTGCCAGCAGTTTATTGGGCACTTCGGGAAACACTGAAGCTTTCTTT.

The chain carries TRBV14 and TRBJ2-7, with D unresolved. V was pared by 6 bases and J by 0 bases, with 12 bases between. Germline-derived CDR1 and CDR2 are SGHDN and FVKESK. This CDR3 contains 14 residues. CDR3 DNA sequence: TGTGCCAGCAGTCCCTTCTACAGCTCCTACGAGCAGTACTTC. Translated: CASSPFYSSYEQYF.

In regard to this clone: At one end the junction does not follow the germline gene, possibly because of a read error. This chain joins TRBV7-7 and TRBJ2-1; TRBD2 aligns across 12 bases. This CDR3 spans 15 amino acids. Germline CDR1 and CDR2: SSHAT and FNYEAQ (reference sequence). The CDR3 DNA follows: TGTGCTAGCAGCCTCGGACTAGCGGGGTTCAATGAGCAGTTCTTC. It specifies CASSLGLAGFNEQFF.

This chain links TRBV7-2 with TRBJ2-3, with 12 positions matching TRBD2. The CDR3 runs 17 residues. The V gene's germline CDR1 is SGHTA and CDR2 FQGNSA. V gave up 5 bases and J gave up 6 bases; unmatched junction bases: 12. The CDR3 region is CASSPNLAGGPGDTQYF. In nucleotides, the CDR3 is TGTGCCAGCAGCCCCAATCTAGCGGGAGGGCCAGGGGATACGCAGTATTTT. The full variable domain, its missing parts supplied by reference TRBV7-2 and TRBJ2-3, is GAGVSQSPSNKVTEKGKDVELRCDPISGHTALYWYRQSLGQGLEFLIYFQGNSAPDKSGLPSDRFSAERTGGSVSTLTIQRTQQEDSAVYLCASSPNLAGGPGDTQYFGPGTRLTVL.

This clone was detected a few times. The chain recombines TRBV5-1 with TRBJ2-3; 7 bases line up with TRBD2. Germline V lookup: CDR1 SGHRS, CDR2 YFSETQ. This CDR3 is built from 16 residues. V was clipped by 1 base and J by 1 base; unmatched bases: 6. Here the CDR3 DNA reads TGCGCCAGCAGCTTGACTCCTAGCGGAGGCACAGATACGCAGTATTTT. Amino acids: CASSLTPSGGTDTQYF.